The subject of this entry is one T cell receptor beta chain. The antigen is unknown. Some clones are missing from TCRdb's copy, which holds only in-frame ones; the method was immunoSEQ multiplex PCR. The profile covers about 400,000 clones, with 92% appearing a single time and over 1.5% taken by the ten largest. Regarding treatment: around 19 received Ad26.COV2.S at low or high dose, single or two shots; about 5 received placebo; per-sample allocation not given. Sample collection was performed on day 63 after the first vaccine or placebo injection. CDR1 GTSNPN and CDR2 SVGIG come from the germline V gene (reference sequence). Trimming took 2 bases from V and 0 from J, leaving 16 bases between them. This CDR3 has 16 amino acids. The sample comes from a study of Ad26.COV2.S vaccination and SARS-CoV-2 variants. Points from the study as a whole: Vaccine recipients and placebo recipients showed similar non-spike TCR breadth.

The chain carries TRBV30 and TRBJ1-1, with D perhaps TRBD1 (6 bases). Sequencing used peripheral blood, obtained in a trial of Ad26.COV2.S vaccine versus placebo. The sequence was collected from a person aged 18 to 65 who received the Ad26.COV2.S COVID-19 vaccine or a placebo. CDR3 in DNA: TGTGCCTGGAGTATATCAGGGGCCACGGTGAACACTGAAGCTTTCTTT. Amino acid sequence: CAWSISGATVNTEAFF.